The clone carrying this T cell receptor (beta chain) was seen only a few times. Its antigen is still unknown. These data belong to a study of blood T cells in healthy people across ages. General study points: CMV status of donors was unknown, possibly confounding expanded clonotype changes. A roughly linear fall in TCR beta diversity per million T cells was seen with increasing age.

Sample-barcoded 5' priming and a J-beta primer mix drove a second PCR of 7 to 11 cycles. Each CDR3 protein is one row after TCRdb ran MiXCR on the 5' RACE reads. In the table there are 1.5 million to 2 million distinct CDR3 sequences, 30% to 35% of which are singletons. The CDR3 is 12 residues long. CDR1 and CDR2 from the germline V gene are SGDLS and YYNGEE. Material for sequencing was blood. V is TRBV9 and J is TRBJ2-4; no reliable D call. The J call may not be correct, given that the DNA end is closer to TRBJ2-7. This TCR came from a woman in her thirties in good health. CDR3 residues: CASSTTEGEQYF. CDR3 nucleotides: TGTGCCAGCAGCACCACTGAAGGCGAGCAGTACTTC.